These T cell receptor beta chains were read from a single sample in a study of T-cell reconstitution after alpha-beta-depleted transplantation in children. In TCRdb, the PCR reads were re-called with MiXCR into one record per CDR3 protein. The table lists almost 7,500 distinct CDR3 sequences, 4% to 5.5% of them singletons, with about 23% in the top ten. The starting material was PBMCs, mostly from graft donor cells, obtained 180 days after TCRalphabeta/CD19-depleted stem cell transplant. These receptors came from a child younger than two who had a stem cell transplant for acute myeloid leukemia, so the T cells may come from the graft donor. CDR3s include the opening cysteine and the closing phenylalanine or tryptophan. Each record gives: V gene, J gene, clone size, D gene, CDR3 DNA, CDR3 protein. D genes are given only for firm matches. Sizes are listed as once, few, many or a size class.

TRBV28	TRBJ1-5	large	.	TGTGCCAGCACTTTTGGAGGATATCAGCCCCAGCATTTT	CASTFGGYQPQHF
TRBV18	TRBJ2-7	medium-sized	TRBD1	TGTGCCAGCTCACCACCGGCAGGGGGCATTGGGCAGTACTTC	CASSPPAGGIGQYF
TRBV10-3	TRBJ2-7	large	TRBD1	TGTGCCATCAGTGAGTCGGGACAGGGTGTCGAGCAGTACTTC	CAISESGQGVEQYF
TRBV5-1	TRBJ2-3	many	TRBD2	TGCGCCAGCAGCTTGGCGGCTAGCGGGAGGAGTACCACAGATACGCAGTATTTT	CASSLAASGRSTTDTQYF
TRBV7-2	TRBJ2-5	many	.	TGTGCCAGCAGCCCCCGTCGGGGGATGGAAGAGACCCAGTACTTC	CASSPRRGMEETQYF